This note documents a single TCR beta chain sequence. TCRdb keeps only in-frame clones here, not all; method: immunoSEQ multiplex PCR. This sample has 430,000 or so clones; approximately 90% occur once, and the top ten carry roughly 0.84%. The record originates from a study of blood T cell repertoires in COVID-19. The receptor's source is a man aged 18-30 years with COVID-19, enrolled during active disease. The sample consisted of peripheral blood.

This CDR3 is CASSDTGTGSNQPQHF. The CDR3 bases are TGTGCCAGCAGCGATACCGGGACAGGGAGCAATCAGCCCCAGCATTTT. The chain employs TRBV5-6 and TRBJ1-5, with 9 bases fitting TRBD1. V gave up 4 bases and J gave up 1 base; unmatched junction bases: 6. Germline V gene data show CDR1 as SGHDT and CDR2 as YYEEEE. There are 16 residues in the CDR3.